Listed below are T cell receptor beta chains from one sample, sequenced in a study of control samples from healthy donors and cancer patients. The method was immunoSEQ multiplex PCR; TCRdb's version includes in-frame clones alone and lacks a portion of them. The sample contains approximately 86,000 clones, around nine tenths of which appear only once. The sequenced sample was blood. The receptors originated from a man aged 25-45 years in good health. CDR3s include the opening cysteine and the closing phenylalanine or tryptophan. A D gene is named only where the DNA matches it firmly. Clone size is given for some rows only: seen once, a few or many times, or a class if the clone is expanded.

CDR3 length: 13; D gene: .; J gene: TRBJ2-2; clone size: once; V gene: TRBV18; CDR3 DNA: TGTGCCAGCTCACCGGGCAACCCCGGGGAGCTGTTTTTT; CDR3 protein: CASSPGNPGELFF
CDR3 length: 14; D gene: .; J gene: TRBJ1-1; clone size: .; V gene: TRBV5-1; CDR3 DNA: TGCGCCAGCAGCGTCTCGACAGGGAACACTGAAGCTTTCTTT; CDR3 protein: CASSVSTGNTEAFF
CDR3 length: 15; D gene: .; J gene: TRBJ1-4; clone size: .; V gene: TRBV4-2; CDR3 DNA: TGTGCCAGCAGCGGGGCCAGGGGAACTAATGAAAAACTGTTTTTT; CDR3 protein: CASSGARGTNEKLFF
CDR3 length: 11; D gene: .; J gene: TRBJ2-1; clone size: .; V gene: TRBV5-1; CDR3 DNA: TGCGCCAGCAGCTTCGCTGGGGAGCAGTTCTTC; CDR3 protein: CASSFAGEQFF
CDR3 length: 13; D gene: .; J gene: TRBJ2-2; clone size: once; V gene: TRBV30; CDR3 DNA: TGTGCCTGCACCCGGGGGACCACCGGGGAGCTGTTTTTT; CDR3 protein: CACTRGTTGELFF
CDR3 length: 13; D gene: TRBD1; J gene: TRBJ2-7; clone size: .; V gene: TRBV7-2; CDR3 DNA: TGTGCCAGCAGCAGAAGACAGGGCTACGAGCAGTACTTC; CDR3 protein: CASSRRQGYEQYF
CDR3 length: 10; D gene: .; J gene: TRBJ1-4; clone size: .; V gene: TRBV30; CDR3 DNA: TGTGCCGCCTTGTCTGAAAAACTGTTTTTT; CDR3 protein: CAALSEKLFF
CDR3 length: 17; D gene: .; J gene: TRBJ2-2; clone size: .; V gene: TRBV5-8; CDR3 DNA: TGTGCCAGCACTCCTCCAGTGGCGCGTGGCGGCACCGGGGAGCTGTTTTTT; CDR3 protein: CASTPPVARGGTGELFF
CDR3 length: 15; D gene: .; J gene: TRBJ2-3; clone size: .; V gene: TRBV7-8; CDR3 DNA: TGTGCCAGCAGCTTAGCAGGGCACATAACAGATACGCAGTATTTT; CDR3 protein: CASSLAGHITDTQYF
CDR3 length: 16; D gene: TRBD1; J gene: TRBJ2-4; clone size: .; V gene: TRBV14; CDR3 DNA: TGTGCCAGCAGCCAATGGTGGACAGGTGGCAAAAACATTCAGTACTTC; CDR3 protein: CASSQWWTGGKNIQYF
CDR3 length: 14; D gene: .; J gene: TRBJ2-7; clone size: few; V gene: TRBV7-2; CDR3 DNA: TGTGCCAGCAGCCCTACAACGGGTGCCTACGAGCAGTACTTC; CDR3 protein: CASSPTTGAYEQYF
CDR3 length: 15; D gene: .; J gene: TRBJ1-3; clone size: medium-sized; V gene: TRBV5-4; CDR3 DNA: TGTGCCAGCAGCTTGGCAGGGGTTCCTGGAAACACCATATATTTT; CDR3 protein: CASSLAGVPGNTIYF
CDR3 length: 13; D gene: .; J gene: TRBJ1-6; clone size: .; V gene: TRBV6-4; CDR3 DNA: TGTGCCAGCAGTGAAGGCCATAATTCACCCCTCCACTTT; CDR3 protein: CASSEGHNSPLHF
CDR3 length: 16; D gene: .; J gene: TRBJ2-5; clone size: .; V gene: TRBV18; CDR3 DNA: TGTGCCAGCTCACCTCGAGCGGGACAGAACCAAGAGACCCAGTACTTC; CDR3 protein: CASSPRAGQNQETQYF
CDR3 length: 13; D gene: .; J gene: TRBJ1-1; clone size: once; V gene: TRBV6-5; CDR3 DNA: TGTGCCAGCAACTCCTGGGGGGGACGCGAAGCTTTCTTT; CDR3 protein: CASNSWGGREAFF
CDR3 length: 16; D gene: .; J gene: TRBJ2-3; clone size: .; V gene: TRBV30; CDR3 DNA: TGTGCCTGGACCCGAGGGGGGGCCACTGGCACAGATACGCAGTATTTT; CDR3 protein: CAWTRGGATGTDTQYF
CDR3 length: 13; D gene: .; J gene: TRBJ1-3; clone size: .; V gene: TRBV6-5; CDR3 DNA: TGTGCCAGCAGTTACGCTGGTGGAAACACCATATATTTT; CDR3 protein: CASSYAGGNTIYF
CDR3 length: 15; D gene: TRBD1; J gene: TRBJ1-1; clone size: .; V gene: TRBV7-9; CDR3 DNA: TGTGCCAGCAGCTTGACAGGGGTGATGAACACTGAAGCTTTCTTT; CDR3 protein: CASSLTGVMNTEAFF
CDR3 length: 15; D gene: TRBD1; J gene: TRBJ1-1; clone size: .; V gene: TRBV5-1; CDR3 DNA: TGCGCCAGCAGCCTAGAAGGACAGGGGGCGAGGGAAGCTTTCTTT; CDR3 protein: CASSLEGQGAREAFF
CDR3 length: 14; D gene: TRBD1; J gene: TRBJ2-5; clone size: .; V gene: TRBV5-3; CDR3 DNA: TGTGCCAGAATACCGACAGGGGCGCAAGAGACCCAGTACTTC; CDR3 protein: CARIPTGAQETQYF
CDR3 length: 13; D gene: .; J gene: TRBJ2-1; clone size: .; V gene: TRBV9; CDR3 DNA: TGTGCCAGCAGCGTAGCTGGGGTGGCTGAGCAGTTCTTC; CDR3 protein: CASSVAGVAEQFF
CDR3 length: 14; D gene: .; J gene: TRBJ2-5; clone size: once; V gene: TRBV7-9; CDR3 DNA: TGTGCCAGCAGCTCTGACAGCATCCAAGAGACCCAGTACTTC; CDR3 protein: CASSSDSIQETQYF
CDR3 length: 12; D gene: .; J gene: TRBJ2-7; clone size: .; V gene: TRBV11-3; CDR3 DNA: TGTGCCAGCAGCTTGGGGTCTCCGGAGCAGTACTTC; CDR3 protein: CASSLGSPEQYF
CDR3 length: 17; D gene: TRBD2; J gene: TRBJ2-4; clone size: .; V gene: TRBV4-2; CDR3 DNA: TGTGCCAGCAGCCAAGTCCCTAGCGGGTTCACCAAAAACATTCAGTACTTC; CDR3 protein: CASSQVPSGFTKNIQYF
CDR3 length: 13; D gene: .; J gene: TRBJ2-3; clone size: .; V gene: TRBV24-1; CDR3 DNA: TGTGCCACCAGTGACCAAACGGGAGATACGCAGTATTTT; CDR3 protein: CATSDQTGDTQYF
CDR3 length: 16; D gene: TRBD2; J gene: TRBJ2-5; clone size: .; V gene: TRBV19; CDR3 DNA: TGTGCCAGTAGTATGGTCACTAGCGGGGGAACTGGGGCCCAGTACTTC; CDR3 protein: CASSMVTSGGTGAQYF
CDR3 length: 17; D gene: TRBD2; J gene: TRBJ2-5; clone size: few; V gene: TRBV24-1; CDR3 DNA: TGTGCCACCAGTGATGTGGGACTAGCGAGCTTCCAAGAGACCCAGTACTTC; CDR3 protein: CATSDVGLASFQETQYF
CDR3 length: 16; D gene: TRBD1; J gene: TRBJ1-4; clone size: .; V gene: TRBV7-8; CDR3 DNA: TGTGCCAGCAGCTTCGGACAGGGATTGTCTAATGAAAAACTGTTTTTT; CDR3 protein: CASSFGQGLSNEKLFF
CDR3 length: 16; D gene: .; J gene: TRBJ2-7; clone size: once; V gene: TRBV6-5; CDR3 DNA: TGTGCCAGCAGTTACTCGACGATCGGAGGGGCCGGGGATAAGTACTTC; CDR3 protein: CASSYSTIGGAGDKYF
CDR3 length: 12; D gene: TRBD1; J gene: TRBJ1-2; clone size: .; V gene: TRBV29-1; CDR3 DNA: TGCAGCGTTGGGACAGGGGTCTATGGCTACACCTTC; CDR3 protein: CSVGTGVYGYTF
CDR3 length: 16; D gene: .; J gene: TRBJ1-4; clone size: .; V gene: TRBV5-6; CDR3 DNA: TGTGCCAGCAGCTCCCCGCTCGGGGGCACTAATGAAAAACTGTTTTTT; CDR3 protein: CASSSPLGGTNEKLFF
CDR3 length: 14; D gene: .; J gene: TRBJ2-5; clone size: .; V gene: TRBV7-2; CDR3 DNA: TGTGCCAGCAGCTCCCGAGATCTCCAAGAGACCCAGTACTTC; CDR3 protein: CASSSRDLQETQYF
CDR3 length: 13; D gene: .; J gene: TRBJ2-7; clone size: .; V gene: TRBV24-1; CDR3 DNA: TGTGCCACCAGTGATACTGAATCGTGGGAGCAGTACTTC; CDR3 protein: CATSDTESWEQYF
CDR3 length: 13; D gene: .; J gene: TRBJ2-3; clone size: .; V gene: TRBV14; CDR3 DNA: TGTGCCAGCAGCCAGGCGGGCACAGATACGCAGTATTTT; CDR3 protein: CASSQAGTDTQYF
CDR3 length: 17; D gene: .; J gene: TRBJ1-1; clone size: .; V gene: TRBV27; CDR3 DNA: TGTGCCAGCAGTTCCCGCACTCTACAGGGCATGCACACTGAAGCTTTCTTT; CDR3 protein: CASSSRTLQGMHTEAFF
CDR3 length: 15; D gene: .; J gene: TRBJ1-4; clone size: .; V gene: TRBV7-2; CDR3 DNA: TGTGCCAGCAGCTTAGGACAGGTGCGGAAGGAAAAACTGTTTTTT; CDR3 protein: CASSLGQVRKEKLFF
CDR3 length: 14; D gene: .; J gene: TRBJ2-3; clone size: .; V gene: TRBV21-1; CDR3 DNA: TGTGCCAGCAGCAAAGGACAGGGGTGGAATACGCAGTATTTT; CDR3 protein: CASSKGQGWNTQYF
CDR3 length: 16; D gene: TRBD1; J gene: TRBJ2-3; clone size: .; V gene: TRBV9; CDR3 DNA: TGTGCCAGCAGCGTCCTACCGGGACAGGGGTCAGATACGCAGTATTTT; CDR3 protein: CASSVLPGQGSDTQYF
CDR3 length: 12; D gene: .; J gene: TRBJ1-2; clone size: .; V gene: TRBV7-2; CDR3 DNA: TGTGCCAGCAGCTTAGGGGTTGGTGGCTACACCTTC; CDR3 protein: CASSLGVGGYTF
CDR3 length: 16; D gene: .; J gene: TRBJ2-1; clone size: .; V gene: TRBV19; CDR3 DNA: TGTGCCAGTAGTATCCCCGGGGACGGAGCCTACAATGAGCAGTTCTTC; CDR3 protein: CASSIPGDGAYNEQFF
CDR3 length: 13; D gene: .; J gene: TRBJ1-4; clone size: .; V gene: TRBV12-3/TRBV12-4; CDR3 DNA: TGTGCCAGCACCGAGACAACTAATGAAAAACTGTTTTTT; CDR3 protein: CASTETTNEKLFF
CDR3 length: 15; D gene: .; J gene: TRBJ2-5; clone size: .; V gene: TRBV5-1; CDR3 DNA: TGCGCCAGCAGCTTGTTTGGACCGTCCCCGGAGACCCAGTACTTC; CDR3 protein: CASSLFGPSPETQYF
CDR3 length: 16; D gene: TRBD1; J gene: TRBJ1-2; clone size: .; V gene: TRBV28; CDR3 DNA: TGTGCCAGCAGTCTCACTCCCGGGACAGATCCCTATGGCTACACCTTC; CDR3 protein: CASSLTPGTDPYGYTF
CDR3 length: 12; D gene: .; J gene: TRBJ1-2; clone size: few; V gene: TRBV3-1/TRBV3-2; CDR3 DNA: TGTGCCAGCAGCCAAGAATTAAGTGGCTACACCTTC; CDR3 protein: CASSQELSGYTF
CDR3 length: 14; D gene: TRBD1; J gene: TRBJ1-2; clone size: .; V gene: TRBV5-1; CDR3 DNA: TGCGCCAGCAGCTTACGACAGGGGGCGGCTGGCTACACCTTC; CDR3 protein: CASSLRQGAAGYTF